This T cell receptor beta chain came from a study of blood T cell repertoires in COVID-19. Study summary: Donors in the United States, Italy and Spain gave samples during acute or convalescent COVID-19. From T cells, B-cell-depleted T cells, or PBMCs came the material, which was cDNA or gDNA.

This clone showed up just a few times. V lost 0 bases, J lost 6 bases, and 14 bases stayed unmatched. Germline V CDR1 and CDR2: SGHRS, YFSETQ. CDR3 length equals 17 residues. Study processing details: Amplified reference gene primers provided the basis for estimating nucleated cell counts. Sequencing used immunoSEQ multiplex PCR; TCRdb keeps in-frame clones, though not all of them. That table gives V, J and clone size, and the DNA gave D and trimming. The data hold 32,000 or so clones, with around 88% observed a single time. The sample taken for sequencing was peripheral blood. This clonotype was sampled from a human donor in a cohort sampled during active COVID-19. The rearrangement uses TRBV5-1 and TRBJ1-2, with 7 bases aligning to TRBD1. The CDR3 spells CASSLGGRGSGSDGYTF. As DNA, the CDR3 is TGCGCCAGCAGCTTGGGAGGCAGGGGGTCTGGGTCTGATGGCTACACCTTC. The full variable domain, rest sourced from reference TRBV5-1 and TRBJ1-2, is KAGVTQTPRYLIKTRGQQVTLSCSPISGHRSVSWYQQTPGQGLQFLFEYFSETQRNKGNFPGRFSGRQFSNSRSEMNVSTLELGDSALYLCASSLGGRGSGSDGYTFGSGTRLTVV.